The next 10 T cell receptor beta chains were all read from a single sample in a study of T cells in Graves' hyperthyroidism and ophthalmopathy. Using RNA transcripts as the source, TCR beta CDR3 regions were amplified. First-round RT-PCR targeting the TCR CDR3 was performed with the HTBI primer set. TCRdb re-called the multiplex PCR reads with MiXCR, one entry per CDR3 protein. The sample has more than 300,000 distinct CDR3 sequences, 17% seen once. Input material: blood. The source of these receptors is a woman in her twenties or thirties with Graves' hyperthyroidism that later progressed to Graves' ophthalmopathy.

In this sample, this clonotype turned up many times. The rearrangement uses TRBV4-2 and TRBJ2-2; the D gene is possibly TRBD1 (5 bases). The CDR3 covers 16 residues. Germline values: CDR1 LGHNA, CDR2 YNFKEQ. With 0 bases removed from V and 2 bases from J, the gap between germline ends came to 10 bases. The CDR3 spells CASSQDFQGNTGELFF. The CDR3 bases are TGTGCCAGCAGCCAAGATTTTCAGGGAAACACCGGGGAGCTGTTTTTT.

J is TRBJ2-2 and V is TRBV7-9, with D possibly being TRBD2 (7 bases). Germline values: CDR1 SEHNR, CDR2 FQNEAQ (reference sequence). This CDR3 region has 17 residues. Between the trimmed V and J ends, which lost 5 bases and 1 base, there was a span of 17 bases. The CDR3 protein is CASSPLGGGLNTGELFF. As DNA, the CDR3 is TGTGCCAGCAGCCCTCTGGGGGGGGGCCTGAACACCGGGGAGCTGTTTTTT. Using reference TRBV7-9 and TRBJ2-2 for the parts outside the CDR3, the full variable domain is DTGVSQNPRHKITKRGQNVTFRCDPISEHNRLYWYRQTLGQGPEFLTYFQNEAQLEKSRLLSDRFSAERPKGSFSTLEIQRTEQGDSAMYLCASSPLGGGLNTGELFFGEGSRLTVL.

This chain uses TRBV10-1 with TRBJ2-3, with 9 bases aligning to TRBD2. The germline gives CDR1 WNHNN, CDR2 SYGVQD (reference sequence). Trimming cost V 4 bases and J 3 bases; bases outside gene matches: 8. The CDR3 has 16 residues. The CDR3 nucleotides are TGCGCCAGCAGTGTGACTAGCGGTAGACGGACAGATACGCAGTATTTT. This translates into CASSVTSGRRTDTQYF.

This clonotype was seen many times. In DNA, the CDR3 is TGTGCCAGTGGGTGGGTGCGCAATGAGCAGTTCTTC. Protein product: CASGWVRNEQFF. The chain links TRBV6-1 to TRBJ2-1; unclear D gene. The CDR3 has 12 amino acids. Trimming cost V 9 bases and J 6 bases, with 12 bases left between them. Germline-derived CDR1 and CDR2 are MNHNS and SASEGT.

This clonotype showed up just a few times. Here the CDR3 omits its conserved ending phenylalanine or tryptophan, so a read error is the likely source. The gene calls are TRBV29-1 and TRBJ1-2, with TRBD1 identical over 8 bases. The CDR3 extends over 13 amino acids. Per the germline V gene, CDR1 is SQVTM and CDR2 is ANQGSEA. The V gene end was trimmed by 3 bases and the J gene end by 4 bases; junction bases not matched to a gene: 4. Here the CDR3 DNA reads TGCAGCGTTGACGGACAGGGTGGCTATGGCTACACCCTC. This translates into CSVDGQGGYGYTL.

This clonotype was observed many times. The chain couples TRBV3-1 to TRBJ2-3, with D uncertain. V lost 4 bases and J 0 bases, leaving 5 bases between the germline ends. CDR1 is LGHDT and CDR2 is YNNKEL in the germline V gene (reference sequence). CDR3 length: 13 residues. The CDR3: CASSLKSTDTQYF. The CDR3 DNA is TGTGCCAGCAGCCTGAAAAGCACAGATACGCAGTATTTT.

This clonotype was counted at least ten times. This chain joins TRBV11-2 and TRBJ2-2; no definite D call. The germline CDR1 and CDR2 sequences are SGHAT and FQNNGV. The V end lost 4 bases, the J end lost 15 bases, and 15 bases lay between the germline ends. The length of the CDR3 is 12 residues. The chain's CDR3 is CASSSPGQEVFF. In nucleotides, the CDR3 is TGTGCCAGCAGCTCCCCGGGCCAAGAGGTGTTTTTT.

This clonotype was seen a single time. The J gene is TRBJ2-1, the V gene TRBV9, with 8 bases fitting TRBD2. CDR1 SGDLS and CDR2 YYNGEE come from the germline V gene. The CDR3 is 18 amino acids. J gave up 5 bases and V 3 bases, and 16 bases lay outside the gene matches. In nucleotides, the CDR3 is TGTGCCAGCAGCGGAGACCCCTCCGGGGGGGGAGCGAACAATGAGCAGTTCTTC. It specifies CASSGDPSGGGANNEQFF.

There are many counts of this clonotype. This chain connects TRBV29-1 to TRBJ1-1, with D possibly TRBD1 on 6 matching bases. Per the germline V gene, CDR1 is SQVTM and CDR2 is ANQGSEA. The CDR3 consists of 15 residues. Trimming pared 3 bases from V and 3 bases from J, leaving 17 bases between. CDR3 nucleotides: TGCAGCGTTGACGGCCTAACGGGACAATACACTGAAGCTTTCTTT. Translated, it gives CSVDGLTGQYTEAFF.

Only a few counts were recorded for this clonotype. V usage is TRBV19 and J usage is TRBJ2-7; TRBD2 is a possible D gene (5 bases). The germline gives CDR1 LNHDA, CDR2 SQIVND (reference sequence). Trimming pared 3 bases from V and 2 bases from J, leaving 11 bases between. The CDR3 consists of 14 residues. The CDR3 region has the DNA TGTGCCAGTAGTATCTCGTCGGGGACCTACGAGCAGTACTTC. Protein sequence: CASSISSGTYEQYF.